A single sample is the source of the 13 T cell receptor beta chains below, sequenced in a study of cytomegalovirus exposure and HLA in healthy donors. Sequencing used immunoSEQ multiplex PCR; TCRdb keeps in-frame clones, though not all of them. The sample records about 240,000 clones, about 90% being singletons. The sample consisted of PBMCs. Receptor source: a young woman in good health and CMV-seropositive.

V gene TRBV28 combines with J gene TRBJ1-2; 10 nucleotides match TRBD1. The CDR3 consists of 12 residues. Germline lookup yields CDR1 MDHEN and CDR2 SYDVKM. The V gene end was trimmed by 8 bases and the J gene end by 6 bases; junction bases not matched to a gene: 3. DNA of the CDR3: TGTGCCAGCGGACAGGGGGTGAATGGCTACACCTTC. It is translated as CASGQGVNGYTF.

This clone occurred a few times. The genes are TRBV7-9 and TRBJ1-5; 9 bases line up with TRBD1. Losses at the gene ends were 5 bases for V and 3 bases for J; bases not matched to a gene: 8. In germline, CDR1 is SEHNR, CDR2 FQNEAQ (reference sequence). The CDR3 is made up of 16 amino acids. CDR3 loop: CASSTWTGAHNQPQHF. In DNA form, the CDR3 reads TGTGCCAGCAGCACCTGGACAGGGGCCCACAATCAGCCCCAGCATTTT.

The chain recombines TRBV6-1 with TRBJ1-4; TRBD1 agrees at 7 bases. Germline values: CDR1 MNHNS, CDR2 SASEGT. The V and J ends lost 2 bases and 7 bases, in that order; junction bases with no gene match: 7. CDR3 length: 15 amino acids. The CDR3 loop reads CASSEIRGQGEKLFF. CDR3 bases: TGTGCCAGCAGTGAAATTAGGGGGCAAGGTGAAAAACTGTTTTTT.

The sample holds one count of this clone. The chain joins TRBV11-3 to TRBJ2-7; D remains unclear. CDR3 length: 13 residues. Trimming cost V 3 bases and J 6 bases, with 12 bases left between them. The germline gives CDR1 SGHNT, CDR2 YENEEA. The chain's CDR3 is CASSLGVSGEQYF. DNA of the CDR3: TGTGCCAGCAGCTTGGGCGTATCCGGCGAGCAGTACTTC.

J is TRBJ2-1 and V is TRBV19, with TRBD2 matching over 11 bases. J lost 7 bases, V lost 9 bases, and 8 bases had no gene match. The CDR3 is 14 amino acids. CDR1 LNHDA and CDR2 SQIVND come from the germline V gene (reference sequence). The chain's CDR3 is CASHLAGGPNEQFF. Here the CDR3 DNA reads TGTGCCAGCCACCTAGCGGGAGGTCCTAATGAGCAGTTCTTC. The whole variable domain, filled in from reference TRBV19 and TRBJ2-1, reads DGGITQSPKYLFRKEGQNVTLSCEQNLNHDAMYWYRQDPGQGLRLIYYSQIVNDFQKGDIAEGYSVSREKKESFPLTVTSAQKNPTAFYLCASHLAGGPNEQFFGPGTRLTVL.

DNA of the CDR3: TGTGCCAGCAGGGCTAGCGGGGGATCCTACGAGCAGTACTTC. Translation: CASRASGGSYEQYF. V usage is TRBV5-6 and J usage is TRBJ2-7, with TRBD2 matching 10 bases. Germline-derived CDR1 and CDR2 are SGHDT and YYEEEE. The ends lost 5 bases at V and 1 base at J; junction bases unmatched: 3. This CDR3 has 14 amino acids. The whole variable domain, remainder taken from reference TRBV5-6 and TRBJ2-7, is DAGVTQSPTHLIKTRGQQVTLRCSPKSGHDTVSWYQQALGQGPQFIFQYYEEEERQRGNFPDRFSGHQFPNYSSELNVNALLLGDSALYLCASRASGGSYEQYFGPGTRLTVT.

V gene TRBV7-8 combines with J gene TRBJ1-5; no firm D call. There are 17 residues in the CDR3. Trimming removed 0 bases from V and 4 bases from J, with 16 bases in between. CDR1 SGHVS and CDR2 FQNEAQ come from the germline V gene. The DNA for the CDR3 is TGTGCCAGCAGCTTAGCATCACACGGGATAGCAAATCAGCCCCAGCATTTT. Its protein product is CASSLASHGIANQPQHF.

This sequence joins TRBV10-3 and TRBJ2-7, with TRBD2 as a possible D gene (6 bases). The CDR3 runs 14 residues. V was cut by 4 bases and J by 4 bases, with 14 bases left in between. The germline CDR1 and CDR2 sequences are ENHRY and SYGVKD. CDR3 in amino acids: CAISGGTDGYEQYF. CDR3 DNA: TGTGCCATCAGTGGCGGGACGGACGGATACGAGCAGTACTTC.

This chain links TRBV7-3 with TRBJ2-6; D is uncertain. The CDR3 totals 15 residues. V lost 1 base and J 0 bases, leaving 4 bases between the germline ends. Germline assignment: CDR1 SGHTA and CDR2 FQGTGA. CDR3 in DNA: TGTGCCAGCAGCTTAAGAGGCTCTGGGGCCAACGTCCTGACTTTC. It codes for CASSLRGSGANVLTF.

The chain uses TRBV2 and TRBJ2-5, with 7 bases lining up with TRBD1. J lost 7 bases, V lost 7 bases, and 6 bases had no gene match. The CDR3 consists of 12 residues. Germline CDR1 is SNHLY and CDR2 is FYNNEI. The CDR3: CASNTQGWTQYF. CDR3 bases: TGTGCCAGCAACACACAGGGGTGGACCCAGTACTTC.

The chain carries TRBV11-1 and TRBJ1-5; possibly TRBD1 for D (5 bases). V lost 1 base, J lost 5 bases, and 6 bases lay in between. The germline CDR1 and CDR2 sequences are SGHAT and FQDESV (reference sequence). This CDR3 has 13 amino acids. CDR3 amino acids: CASSLGGDQPQHF. The CDR3 region has the DNA TGTGCCAGCAGCTTAGGGGGGGATCAGCCCCAGCATTTT.

The sample holds many counts of this clone. This rearrangement joins TRBV6-1 to TRBJ2-7, with TRBD1 matching over 8 bases. The CDR3 runs 15 residues. V shed 3 bases and J 1 base; nucleotides not matched to a gene: 5. Germline V lookup: CDR1 MNHNS, CDR2 SASEGT. In DNA form, the CDR3 reads TGTGCCAGCAGTGAGGGTACAGGGGGGTCCTACGAGCAGTACTTC. Amino acids: CASSEGTGGSYEQYF.

The chain is built from TRBV6-1 and TRBJ1-1, with 8 bases that match TRBD1. CDR3 length: 15 amino acids. Germline-derived CDR1 and CDR2 are MNHNS and SASEGT. Losses at the gene ends were 3 bases for V and 6 bases for J; bases not matched to a gene: 9. CDR3 amino acids: CASSEDRDYYAEAFF. CDR3 nucleotides: TGTGCCAGCAGTGAGGACAGGGACTACTACGCTGAAGCTTTCTTT.